These 18 T cell receptor beta chains came from one sample sequenced in a study of control samples from healthy donors and cancer patients. Clones were sequenced by immunoSEQ multiplex PCR, and TCRdb holds only the in-frame ones, with some missing. This sample has approximately 81,000 clones, with over 90% found just once. Sequences were obtained from blood. The receptors derive from a woman younger than 35 in good health.

The rearrangement uses TRBV5-1 and TRBJ2-7, with TRBD2 matching 9 bases. With V trimmed by 5 bases and J by 5 bases, 14 bases remained unmatched. This CDR3 contains 16 residues. CDR1 and CDR2 (germline): SGHRS, YFSETQ. The CDR3, as DNA: TGCGCCAGCAGAATCGATAGCGGGAGAGTCGGAGACGAGCAGTACTTC. It encodes CASRIDSGRVGDEQYF.

V usage is TRBV28 and J usage is TRBJ1-2; no clear D gene. The CDR3 runs to 12 residues. Trimming removed 4 bases from V and 2 bases from J, with 5 bases in between. Germline V gene lookup returns CDR1 MDHEN and CDR2 SYDVKM. This CDR3 is CASSSPNYGYTF. The DNA for the CDR3 is TGTGCCAGCAGTTCCCCCAACTATGGCTACACCTTC.

The gene calls are TRBV9 and TRBJ2-1; TRBD2 agrees at 12 bases. Trimming at V came to 4 bases and at J to 5 bases, leaving 7 bases not matched to a gene. This CDR3 contains 16 residues. The germline V gene has CDR1 SGDLS and CDR2 YYNGEE. CDR3 nucleotide sequence: TGTGCCAGCAGCTTCCCTAGCGGGAGGGCCGACAATGAGCAGTTCTTC. The encoded protein is CASSFPSGRADNEQFF. Full variable domain (missing parts from reference TRBV9 and TRBJ2-1): DSGVTQTPKHLITATGQRVTLRCSPRSGDLSVYWYQQSLDQGLQFLIQYYNGEERAKGNILERFSAQQFPDLHSELNLSSLELGDSALYFCASSFPSGRADNEQFFGPGTRLTVL.

The rearrangement links TRBV28 to TRBJ2-7; D remains ambiguous. The CDR3 is 15 amino acids. V lost 2 bases and J 2 bases, leaving 13 bases between the germline ends. Germline lookup yields CDR1 MDHEN and CDR2 SYDVKM. The CDR3 DNA reads TGTGCCAGCAGTTTAATGGCCCAGAGAACCTACGAGCAGTACTTC. It encodes CASSLMAQRTYEQYF.

The chain recombines TRBV14 with TRBJ1-6; 7 nucleotides agree with TRBD1. The CDR3 extends over 14 amino acids. The V segment lost 5 bases and the J segment 6 bases; nucleotides outside the gene matches: 4. Germline CDR1 and CDR2: SGHDN and FVKESK. The CDR3, as DNA: TGTGCCAGCAGCTGGGGACAGCCTAATTCACCCCTCCACTTT. Protein: CASSWGQPNSPLHF.

The CDR3 loop reads CASSPRTLAASSYNEQFF. CDR3 sequence (DNA): TGCGCCAGCAGCCCAAGGACTCTAGCGGCCAGCTCCTACAATGAGCAGTTCTTC. The chain carries TRBV4-3 and TRBJ2-1; TRBD2 matches 7 bases. Germline V lookup: CDR1 LGHNA, CDR2 YSLEER. The CDR3 consists of 18 residues. Losses at the gene ends were 4 bases for V and 0 bases for J; bases not matched to a gene: 12.

This clone showed up just once. This chain connects TRBV15 to TRBJ1-4; 10 positions match TRBD1. CDR3 length: 16 residues. V shed 0 bases, J shed 6 bases, and the junction held 4 bases outside the gene matches. CDR1 and CDR2 from the germline V gene are LNHNV and YYDKDF (reference sequence). The CDR3 spells CATSRDRGTGDEKLFF. As DNA, the CDR3 is TGTGCCACCAGCAGAGATCGGGGGACAGGGGATGAAAAACTGTTTTTT.

This clone was recorded only once. The chain combines TRBV14 with TRBJ1-6; 7 nucleotides align to TRBD1. The CDR3 is 15 residues long. Losses at the gene ends were 6 bases for V and 3 bases for J; bases not matched to a gene: 5. CDR1 is SGHDN and CDR2 is FVKESK in the germline V gene. CDR3 in amino acids: CASSLTGDYNSPLHF. CDR3 sequence (DNA): TGTGCCAGCAGTCTTACAGGGGACTATAATTCACCCCTCCACTTT.

This chain links TRBV5-1 with TRBJ2-3; 11 bases match TRBD2. Germline CDR1 reads SGHRS; CDR2 reads YFSETQ. V lost 4 bases and J lost 5; bases outside the gene matches: 9. This CDR3 is built from 16 residues. The CDR3: CASSITSGSVGDTQYF. CDR3 DNA: TGCGCCAGCAGCATAACTAGCGGGAGCGTTGGAGATACGCAGTATTTT. The entire variable domain, with the rest obtained from reference TRBV5-1 and TRBJ2-3, is as follows: KAGVTQTPRYLIKTRGQQVTLSCSPISGHRSVSWYQQTPGQGLQFLFEYFSETQRNKGNFPGRFSGRQFSNSRSEMNVSTLELGDSALYLCASSITSGSVGDTQYFGPGTRLTVL.

V usage is TRBV18 and J usage is TRBJ1-1; the D gene is possibly TRBD1 (6 bases). This CDR3 is built from 15 residues. Trimming cost V 3 bases and J 4 bases, with 15 bases left between them. Germline CDR1 is KGHSH and CDR2 is LQKENI. The CDR3 loop is CASSPGGQTSTEAFF. The DNA for the CDR3 is TGTGCCAGCTCACCCGGGGGACAAACGAGCACTGAAGCTTTCTTT.

The DNA for the CDR3 is TGCAGCAGCACGCGGGGGACTGGCTACACCTTC. This codes for CSSTRGTGYTF. The V gene is TRBV20-1, the J gene TRBJ1-2; a possible D gene is TRBD1 (5 bases). CDR1 DFQATT and CDR2 SNEGSKA come from the germline V gene (reference sequence). There are 11 residues in the CDR3.

This clone was counted a single time. The chain employs TRBV6-2 or TRBV6-3 and TRBJ2-2, with a tentative D call TRBD2 (6 bases). V lost 6 bases to trimming and J lost 6 bases, with 20 bases between them. The length of the CDR3 is 16 residues. Germline assignment: CDR1 MNHEY and CDR2 SVGEGT. CDR3 DNA: TGTGCCAGCAGCAGGGCAGCGGGTGGGATCTCCGGGGAGCTGTTTTTT. This codes for CASSRAAGGISGELFF.

The rearrangement links TRBV19 to TRBJ1-4; D gene unclear. This CDR3 has 15 amino acids. Germline V gene data show CDR1 as LNHDA and CDR2 as SQIVND (reference sequence). V was shortened by 0 bases and J by 7 bases, with 12 bases between the two germline ends. The DNA for the CDR3 is TGTGCCAGTAGTATAGAAGAGGCCAGGCCTGAAAAACTGTTTTTT. Its protein is CASSIEEARPEKLFF.

This chain connects TRBV7-6 to TRBJ2-3, with D maybe TRBD1 (5 bases). The V gene's germline CDR1 is SGHVS and CDR2 FNYEAQ. This CDR3 is 13 amino acids long. The germline V and J ends were trimmed by 2 bases and 4 bases, with 7 bases remaining between them. The CDR3 sequence: CASSLIGADTQYF. As DNA, the CDR3 is TGTGCCAGCAGCTTAATAGGGGCAGATACGCAGTATTTT. The entire variable domain, with the rest obtained from reference TRBV7-6 and TRBJ2-3, is as follows: GAGVSQSPRYKVTKRGQDVALRCDPISGHVSLYWYRQALGQGPEFLTYFNYEAQQDKSGLPNDRFSAERPEGSISTLTIQRTEQRDSAMYRCASSLIGADTQYFGPGTRLTVL.

This sequence joins TRBV27 and TRBJ2-1; D not resolved. The ends were cut back, 2 bases at V and 5 bases at J, with 22 bases in the middle. The CDR3 contains 18 residues. CDR1 MNHEY and CDR2 SMNVEV come from the germline V gene (reference sequence). This CDR3 reads CASSLRALWSAADNEQFF. In DNA form, the CDR3 reads TGTGCCAGCAGTTTAAGAGCCCTATGGAGCGCGGCAGACAATGAGCAGTTCTTC.

This rearrangement joins TRBV7-6 to TRBJ2-1, with 8 positions matching TRBD1. Germline-derived CDR1 and CDR2 are SGHVS and FNYEAQ. The CDR3 covers 16 residues. V was pared by 5 bases and J by 3 bases, with 9 bases of the junction left unmatched. CDR3 sequence: CASSPLGQDLYNEQFF. The CDR3 coding sequence is TGTGCCAGCAGCCCTTTGGGACAGGATCTCTACAATGAGCAGTTCTTC.

The chain combines TRBV1 with TRBJ2-3; the DNA was not compared with TRBD2, the D call given in the table. TRBV1 is assigned pseudogene status. This CDR3 is 17 amino acids long. CDR3 sequence reads: CTSSQDRRTRRVDTQYF. The CDR3 nucleotides read TGCACCAGCAGCCAAGATCGCCGGACTAGGCGGGTAGATACGCAGTATTTT.

This clone came up once. V usage is TRBV28 and J usage is TRBJ1-5; D is uncertain. Germline lookup yields CDR1 MDHEN and CDR2 SYDVKM. The CDR3 spans 15 residues. V lost 4 bases and J lost 6, with 16 bases in between. The CDR3 loop is CASSSEGPIRQPQHF. DNA for the CDR3: TGTGCCAGCAGTTCAGAGGGCCCAATCCGTCAGCCCCAGCATTTT.